Listed below are T cell receptor beta chains from one sample, sequenced in a study of identical twins. MiXCR, run by TCRdb on the 5' RACE reads, gives a single entry per CDR3 protein. Here the sample spans just over 500,000 distinct CDR3 sequences, around 20% being singletons. The sample was also reused in another study, on T cells expressing NK-cell markers.

Specimen: CD4+ T cells sorted from blood. All receptors derive from a woman between 18 and 30 years old in good health. The CDR3 runs from the conserved cysteine through the conserved F or W. The order of the fields is V gene, clone size, D gene, J gene, CDR3 protein, CDR3 DNA. The D gene is left open where the match is weak. Clone sizes are given selectively: once, few, many, or a class where the clone is expanded.

TRBV20-1	.	.	TRBJ1-3	CSAREGGAAGNTIYF	TGCAGTGCTAGAGAAGGAGGGGCAGCTGGAAACACCATATATTTT
TRBV18	once	.	TRBJ2-3	CASSPLGHSKSTDTRYF	TGTGCCAGCTCACCACTAGGACACTCGAAGAGCACAGATACGCGGTATTTT
TRBV5-5	.	.	TRBJ2-7	CASSFYSYEQYF	TGTGCCAGCAGCTTCTATTCATACGAGCAGTACTTC
TRBV3-1	few	TRBD2	TRBJ2-4	CASSFLREWENIQYF	TGTGCCAGCAGCTTCTTGCGGGAGTGGGAAAACATTCAGTACTTC
TRBV30	once	.	TRBJ2-7	CAWAVGVEQYF	TGTGCCTGGGCCGTGGGAGTCGAGCAGTACTTC
TRBV7-2	.	TRBD1	TRBJ2-1	CASSLAPGTGINEQFF	TGTGCCAGCAGCTTAGCGCCGGGGACAGGGATCAATGAGCAGTTCTTC
TRBV12-3/TRBV12-4	many	.	TRBJ1-1	CASSFGYTEAFF	TGTGCCAGCAGTTTCGGATACACTGAAGCTTTCTTT
TRBV28	.	.	TRBJ2-1	CASSGGLYYNEQFF	TGTGCCAGCAGCGGGGGGCTGTATTACAATGAGCAGTTCTTC
TRBV15	.	.	TRBJ2-2	CATMAGSANTGELFF	TGTGCCACCATGGCGGGGTCCGCGAACACCGGGGAGCTGTTTTTT
TRBV6-5	.	.	TRBJ2-1	CASSYGGAASQQFF	TGTGCCAGCAGTTACGGCGGGGCTGCAAGCCAGCAGTTCTTC
TRBV20-1	few	TRBD1	TRBJ1-5	CSGGQGVRQPQHF	TGCAGTGGTGGACAGGGGGTTCGACAGCCCCAGCATTTT
TRBV20-1	few	.	TRBJ2-3	CSPYSPSNTDTQYF	TGCAGTCCTTACAGCCCATCTAACACAGATACGCAGTATTTT
TRBV7-2	few	.	TRBJ1-6	CASSLVAPPLHF	TGTGCCAGCAGCTTAGTGGCGCCACCCCTCCACTTT
TRBV5-1	.	.	TRBJ2-1	CASRNWGTHDNEQFF	TGCGCCAGCAGGAATTGGGGGACGCACGACAATGAGCAGTTCTTC
TRBV12-3/TRBV12-4	few	.	TRBJ1-2	CASRLTANYGYTF	TGTGCCAGCAGGTTGACAGCTAACTATGGCTACACCTTC
TRBV7-2	.	.	TRBJ2-5	CASTTPAGTQYF	TGTGCCAGCACCACCCCAGCAGGGACCCAGTACTTC
TRBV5-1	few	.	TRBJ1-4	CASIPGEATNEKLFF	TGCGCCAGCATTCCTGGAGAGGCAACTAATGAAAAACTGTTTTTT
TRBV7-9	.	.	TRBJ2-4	CALKPKNIQYF	TGTGCCCTGAAACCCAAAAACATTCAGTACTTC
TRBV6-2/TRBV6-3	.	.	TRBJ2-1	CASSFDGSYNEQFF	TGTGCCAGCAGCTTCGACGGCTCCTACAATGAGCAGTTCTTC
TRBV5-1	few	TRBD1	TRBJ1-1	CASGPDRADTEAFF	TGCGCCAGCGGCCCCGACAGGGCCGACACTGAAGCTTTCTTT
TRBV4-3	.	.	TRBJ2-3	CASSQELADTQYF	TGCGCCAGCAGCCAAGAATTGGCAGATACGCAGTATTTT
TRBV5-5	few	.	TRBJ2-7	CASSPSRGEPSYEQYF	TGTGCCAGCAGCCCGTCACGAGGGGAGCCTTCCTACGAGCAGTACTTC
TRBV5-1	.	TRBD1	TRBJ2-7	CASSSGQGNEQYF	TGCGCCAGCAGCTCGGGACAGGGCAACGAGCAGTACTTC
TRBV6-1	.	.	TRBJ2-7	CASTTTGRGGEQYF	TGTGCCAGCACCACAACAGGCAGGGGGGGGGAGCAGTACTTC
TRBV10-3	.	TRBD1	TRBJ1-3	CAIGGGLGNTIYF	TGTGCCATAGGAGGGGGCCTTGGAAACACCATATATTTT
TRBV20-1	.	.	TRBJ2-7	CSAGGGGRSEQYF	TGCAGTGCCGGAGGGGGGGGGCGGTCCGAGCAGTACTTC
TRBV6-2/TRBV6-3	.	.	TRBJ2-5	CASSRTGLSETQYF	TGTGCCAGCAGTAGAACGGGGCTATCGGAGACCCAGTACTTC
TRBV10-3	few	.	TRBJ1-1	CAIRSQRRVDTEAFF	TGTGCCATCAGATCCCAGAGGAGGGTGGACACTGAAGCTTTCTTT
TRBV21-1	.	.	TRBJ1-1	CASSKERRQGEGTEAFF	TGTGCCAGCAGCAAAGAGAGAAGACAGGGCGAGGGGACTGAAGCTTTCTTT
TRBV13	few	.	TRBJ1-5	CASSLLWACGVSNQPQHF	TGTGCCAGCAGCTTGTTGTGGGCGTGCGGGGTTAGCAATCAGCCCCAGCATTTT
TRBV20-1	few	TRBD2	TRBJ2-7	CSASRREAEQYF	TGCAGTGCCTCGCGCCGGGAGGCCGAGCAGTACTTC
TRBV5-1	few	.	TRBJ2-1	CASSSIILGNEQFF	TGCGCCAGCAGCAGTATCATCTTGGGCAATGAGCAGTTCTTC
TRBV6-5	.	.	TRBJ2-7	CASRINYEQYF	TGTGCCAGCAGGATCAACTACGAGCAGTACTTC
TRBV5-1	.	TRBD1	TRBJ1-2	CASSLVGTGGYGYTF	TGCGCCAGCAGCTTGGTCGGAACAGGGGGTTATGGCTACACCTTC
TRBV29-1	many	.	TRBJ2-7	CSVDEGNDEQYF	TGCAGCGTTGACGAGGGTAACGACGAGCAGTACTTC
TRBV30	.	.	TRBJ2-1	CAFARSLMYNEQFF	TGTGCCTTCGCTAGGTCCCTAATGTACAATGAGCAGTTCTTC
TRBV6-1	.	.	TRBJ2-1	CASNRPGSYNEQFF	TGTGCCAGCAACCGCCCAGGGAGTTACAATGAGCAGTTCTTC
TRBV11-1	.	.	TRBJ2-5	CASSPTPWGGVETQYF	TGTGCCAGCAGCCCTACCCCGTGGGGCGGCGTAGAGACCCAGTACTTC
TRBV20-1	few	.	TRBJ1-2	CSALDVLRATYGYTF	TGCAGTGCTCTAGATGTCCTCCGGGCTACCTATGGCTACACCTTC
TRBV6-2/TRBV6-3	few	.	TRBJ2-2	CASRTAGRINTGELFF	TGTGCCAGCAGGACGGCGGGACGGATTAACACCGGGGAGCTGTTTTTT
TRBV29-1	.	TRBD1	TRBJ1-2	CSVTGYDYYGYTF	TGCAGCGTGACAGGGTACGACTACTATGGCTACACCTTC
TRBV9	once	.	TRBJ2-7	CASSPRLAYEQYF	TGTGCCAGCAGCCCCCGACTCGCGTACGAGCAGTACTTC
TRBV20-1	few	TRBD1	TRBJ1-2	CSARRGAGQGYTF	TGCAGTGCGAGGAGGGGTGCGGGACAGGGCTACACCTTC
TRBV30	.	.	TRBJ2-1	CAWTGGAGYNEQFF	TGTGCCTGGACCGGAGGGGCGGGGTACAATGAGCAGTTCTTC
TRBV7-2	few	TRBD2	TRBJ2-7	CASSLVGTSGRNEQYF	TGTGCCAGCAGCTTAGTTGGGACTAGCGGGAGAAACGAGCAGTACTTC
TRBV11-2	few	.	TRBJ2-2	CASSISVGGVGELFF	TGTGCCAGCAGCATTTCAGTCGGAGGGGTCGGGGAGCTGTTTTTT